This T cell receptor (beta chain) appears in the sequencing data of a study of post-analysis software for immune sequencing data. On the study more broadly: The disease courses covered relapsing-remitting, secondary progressive and progressive-relapsing multiple sclerosis.

Each TCR beta cDNA library carried unique molecular identifiers. From around 0.96 to 9.9 million T cells, roughly 0.5 million cDNA molecules were obtained. TCRdb reprocessed the PCR reads via MiXCR and lists one record per CDR3 protein. Among more than 450,000 distinct CDR3 sequences listed, 44% were seen once. General study findings and limits: Significantly decreased normalized Chao1 diversity was recorded for multiple sclerosis patients relative to controls. The authors found that F measure strongly co-clustered same-batch samples.

Remarks on this clonotype: Its antigen is not known.

Sequencing was performed on blood. The TCR was taken from a girl aged 10 to 17 with multiple sclerosis.

CDR3 sequence: CASSQRSGDGYTF. Here the CDR3 DNA reads TGCGCCAGCAGCCAACGCAGTGGCGATGGCTACACCTTC. The V call is TRBV4-1, the J call TRBJ1-2; D is undetermined. Between the trimmed V and J ends, which lost 2 bases and 6 bases, there was a span of 10 bases. The V gene's germline CDR1 is MGHRA and CDR2 YSYEKL. The CDR3 is 13 amino acids.